These 10 T cell receptor beta chains came from one sample sequenced in a study of a mutant IDH1 vaccine in newly diagnosed glioma. Assay used: immunoSEQ multiplex PCR; TCRdb lists only in-frame clones, some missing. The data hold approximately 70,000 clones, with 79% observed a single time. Time point noted: baseline, week 1 (first vaccination visit). Treatment noted: pre-vaccination baseline after standard-of-care therapy. Sequencing was performed on PBMCs, taken from a glioma patient treated with radiotherapy, temozolomide or both. The receptors here all came from a man aged 50 to 59 with glioma.

This clone was seen just once. The chain employs TRBV2 and TRBJ1-1; 10 bases map to TRBD1. CDR3 length equals 14 residues. Germline V gene sequence: CDR1 SNHLY, CDR2 FYNNEI. The trim removed 7 bases at V and 6 bases at J, leaving 8 bases unmatched. The CDR3 reads CASKPDRGFSEAFF. The CDR3 DNA follows: TGTGCCAGCAAGCCGGACAGGGGGTTCTCTGAAGCTTTCTTT.

A few counts support this clone. V usage is TRBV23-1 and J usage is TRBJ1-1; 8 bases align to TRBD1. TRBV23-1 is filed as an ORF, its function uncertain. The CDR3 covers 17 residues. With 2 bases clipped from V and 7 bases from J, the junction kept 15 bases outside the gene matches. CDR3 nucleotides: TGCGCCAGCAGTCAAGCACCTGGACAGGGTAACCCTGATGAAGCTTTCTTT. Protein: CASSQAPGQGNPDEAFF.

The V and J genes are TRBV2 and TRBJ2-2; 9 bases match TRBD1. CDR3 length: 15 residues. The germline V gene encodes CDR1 SNHLY and CDR2 FYNNEI. Trimming removed 6 bases from V and 5 bases from J; junction bases left unmatched: 7. The CDR3 reads CASSPGQGLTGELFF. In DNA form, the CDR3 reads TGTGCCAGCAGCCCGGGACAGGGTCTAACCGGGGAGCTGTTTTTT.

The chain carries TRBV9 and TRBJ2-1; D is unresolved. The germline V and J ends were trimmed by 3 bases and 3 bases, with 13 bases remaining between them. The V gene's germline CDR1 is SGDLS and CDR2 YYNGEE. The CDR3 is made up of 15 amino acids. This CDR3 is CASSATAVHYNEQFF. The CDR3 DNA reads as TGTGCCAGCAGCGCTACAGCCGTTCACTACAATGAGCAGTTCTTC.

This chain links TRBV25-1 with TRBJ2-1; tentatively, D is TRBD2 (6 bases). V lost 1 base and J lost 8, with 12 bases in between. Per the germline V gene, CDR1 is MGHDK and CDR2 is SYGVNS. This CDR3 is built from 14 residues. DNA of the CDR3: TGTGCCAGCAGTGAATTAGGAGGGTCAGATGAGCAGTTCTTC. This translates into CASSELGGSDEQFF.

This clone was counted between two and nine times. This chain connects TRBV30 to TRBJ2-2; D remains unclear. Trimming left V 0 bases short and J 1 base short, with 6 bases between. In germline, CDR1 is GTSNPN, CDR2 SVGIG (reference sequence). This CDR3 spans 14 amino acids. The CDR3 DNA is TGTGCCTGGAGTGTAGGCAGGAACACCGGGGAGCTGTTTTTT. Translation: CAWSVGRNTGELFF.

The chain uses TRBV7-6 and TRBJ2-7; a weak D match, TRBD1 (5 bases). The CDR3 covers 14 residues. V lost 8 bases, J lost 1 base, and 15 bases lay in between. The germline CDR1 and CDR2 sequences are SGHVS and FNYEAQ. The CDR3 DNA follows: TGTGCCAGCTCTCAATGGGGCACGTCCTACGAGCAGTACTTC. The encoded protein is CASSQWGTSYEQYF.

This chain uses TRBV30 with TRBJ1-6; TRBD1 agrees at 10 bases. The CDR3 extends over 12 amino acids. V shed 8 bases and J 10 bases; nucleotides not matched to a gene: 5. Per the germline V gene, CDR1 is GTSNPN and CDR2 is SVGIG (reference sequence). The CDR3 DNA sequence: TGTGCCGGACAGGGGGTTGGGTCACCCCTCCACTTT. Protein: CAGQGVGSPLHF.

V gene TRBV2 combines with J gene TRBJ1-2, with D perhaps TRBD1 (5 bases). V was pared by 3 bases and J by 2 bases, with 7 bases between. The CDR3 has 13 residues. Germline CDR1 and CDR2: SNHLY and FYNNEI. The CDR3 loop is CASSEGQNYGYTF. The DNA for the CDR3 is TGTGCCAGCAGTGAGGGGCAGAACTATGGCTACACCTTC.

V usage is TRBV5-1 and J usage is TRBJ1-1; D not resolved. The ends were cut back, 2 bases at V and 4 bases at J, with 18 bases in the middle. Per germline, CDR1 SGHRS and CDR2 YFSETQ. This CDR3 is 16 amino acids long. Here the CDR3 reads CASSFSPVGLGTEAFF. The CDR3, as DNA: TGCGCCAGCAGCTTCTCCCCGGTGGGGTTGGGCACTGAAGCTTTCTTT. Full variable domain (rest looked up from reference TRBV5-1 and TRBJ1-1): KAGVTQTPRYLIKTRGQQVTLSCSPISGHRSVSWYQQTPGQGLQFLFEYFSETQRNKGNFPGRFSGRQFSNSRSEMNVSTLELGDSALYLCASSFSPVGLGTEAFFGQGTRLTVV.